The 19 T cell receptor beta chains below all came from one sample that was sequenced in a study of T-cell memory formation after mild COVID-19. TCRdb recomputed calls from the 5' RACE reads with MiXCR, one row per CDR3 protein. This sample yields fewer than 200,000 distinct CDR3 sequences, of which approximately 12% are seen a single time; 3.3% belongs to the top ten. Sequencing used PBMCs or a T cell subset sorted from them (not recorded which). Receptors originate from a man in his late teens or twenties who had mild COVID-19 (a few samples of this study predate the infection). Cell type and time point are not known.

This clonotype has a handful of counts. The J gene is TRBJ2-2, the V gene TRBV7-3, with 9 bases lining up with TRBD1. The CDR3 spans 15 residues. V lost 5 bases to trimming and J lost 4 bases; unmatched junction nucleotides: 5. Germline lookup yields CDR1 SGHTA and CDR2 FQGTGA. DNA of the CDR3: TGTGCCAGCAGCCGCGGGACAGGGCTCACCGGGGAGCTGTTTTTT. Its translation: CASSRGTGLTGELFF.

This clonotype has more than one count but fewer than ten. This CDR3 reads CASSQDRVPKNIQYF. For the CDR3, the DNA is TGCGCCAGCAGCCAAGACAGGGTACCCAAAAACATTCAGTACTTC. The J gene is TRBJ2-4, the V gene TRBV4-3; possible D gene TRBD1, 5 bases. The germline V gene encodes CDR1 LGHNA and CDR2 YSLEER. This CDR3 has 15 residues. Trimming cost V 0 bases and J 2 bases, with 8 bases left between them.

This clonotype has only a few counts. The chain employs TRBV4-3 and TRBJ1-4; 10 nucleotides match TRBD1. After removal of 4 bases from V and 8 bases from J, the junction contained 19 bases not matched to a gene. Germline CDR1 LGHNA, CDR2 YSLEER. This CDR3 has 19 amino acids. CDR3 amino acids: CASSPTGDRGRELNEKLFF. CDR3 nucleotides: TGCGCCAGCAGCCCCACTGGAGACAGGGGGCGGGAGTTAAACGAAAAACTGTTTTTT.

The chain's CDR3 is CASTSPRNTGELFF. The CDR3 DNA reads TGTGCCAGCACCTCACCCCGGAACACCGGGGAGCTGTTTTTT. The V call is TRBV7-3, the J call TRBJ2-2; D remains unclear. The CDR3 contains 14 residues. Trimming pared 7 bases from V and 1 base from J, leaving 10 bases between. CDR1 and CDR2 (germline): SGHTA, FQGTGA.

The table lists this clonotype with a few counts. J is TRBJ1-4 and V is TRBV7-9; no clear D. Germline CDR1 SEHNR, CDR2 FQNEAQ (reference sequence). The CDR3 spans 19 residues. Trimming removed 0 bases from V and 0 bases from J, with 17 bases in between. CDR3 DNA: TGTGCCAGCAGCTTAGCGCGAATTGGGTTTCGACCAACTAATGAAAAACTGTTTTTT. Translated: CASSLARIGFRPTNEKLFF.

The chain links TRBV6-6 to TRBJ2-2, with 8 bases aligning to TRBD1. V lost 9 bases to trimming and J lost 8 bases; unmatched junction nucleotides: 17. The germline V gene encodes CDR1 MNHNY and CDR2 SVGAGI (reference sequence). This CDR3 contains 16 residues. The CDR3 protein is CASTITDQGARGELFF. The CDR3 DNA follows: TGTGCCAGTACCATTACGGACCAGGGGGCGCGTGGGGAGCTGTTTTTT.

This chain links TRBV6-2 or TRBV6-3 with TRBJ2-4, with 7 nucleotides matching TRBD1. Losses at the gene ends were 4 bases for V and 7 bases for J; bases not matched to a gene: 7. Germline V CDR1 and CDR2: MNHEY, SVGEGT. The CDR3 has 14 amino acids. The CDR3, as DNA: TGTGCCAGCAGTTCGAACAGGGGTTTGAACATTCAGTACTTC. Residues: CASSSNRGLNIQYF.

The CDR3 region is CASSLAAGPQETQYF. The CDR3 DNA reads as TGCGCCAGCAGCTTGGCGGCGGGCCCCCAAGAGACCCAGTACTTC. V is TRBV5-1 and J is TRBJ2-5, with D perhaps matching TRBD2 (5 bases). The CDR3 consists of 15 residues. CDR1 is SGHRS and CDR2 is YFSETQ in the germline V gene. The germline V and J ends were trimmed by 0 bases and 1 base, with 10 bases remaining between them.

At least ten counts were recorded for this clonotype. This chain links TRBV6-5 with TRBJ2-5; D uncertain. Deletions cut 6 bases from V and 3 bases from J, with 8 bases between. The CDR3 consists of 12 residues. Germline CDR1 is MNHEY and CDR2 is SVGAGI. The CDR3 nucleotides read TGTGCCAGCAGAGTGGGTGAAGAGACCCAGTACTTC. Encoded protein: CASRVGEETQYF.

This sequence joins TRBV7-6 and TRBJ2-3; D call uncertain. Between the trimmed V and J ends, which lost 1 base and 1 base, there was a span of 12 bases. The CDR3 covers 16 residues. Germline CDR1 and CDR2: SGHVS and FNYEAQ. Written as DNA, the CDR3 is TGTGCCAGCAGCTTAGACGATCAACGAGGCACAGATACGCAGTATTTT. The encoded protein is CASSLDDQRGTDTQYF.

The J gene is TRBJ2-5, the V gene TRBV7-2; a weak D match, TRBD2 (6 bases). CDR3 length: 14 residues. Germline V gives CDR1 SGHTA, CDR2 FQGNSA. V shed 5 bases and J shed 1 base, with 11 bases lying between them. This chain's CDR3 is CASSTGRGQETQYF. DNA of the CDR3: TGTGCCAGCAGCACCGGGCGGGGCCAAGAGACCCAGTACTTC.

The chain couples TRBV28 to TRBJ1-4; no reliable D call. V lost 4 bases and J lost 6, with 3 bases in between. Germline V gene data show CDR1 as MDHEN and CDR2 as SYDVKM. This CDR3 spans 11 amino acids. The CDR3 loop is CASSSDEKLFF. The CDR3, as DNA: TGTGCCAGCAGTTCTGATGAAAAACTGTTTTTT. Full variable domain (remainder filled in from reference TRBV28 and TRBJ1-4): DVKVTQSSRYLVKRTGEKVFLECVQDMDHENMFWYRQDPGLGLRLIYFSYDVKMKEKGDIPEGYSVSREKKERFSLILESASTNQTSMYLCASSSDEKLFFGSGTQLSVL.

The CDR3 coding sequence is TGTGCCAGCAGTGTAGGACAGGGCAATCAGCCCCAGCATTTT. Translated, it gives CASSVGQGNQPQHF. This chain connects TRBV12-3 or TRBV12-4 to TRBJ1-5; 7 bases are a match to TRBD1. Trimming at V came to 5 bases and at J to 2 bases, leaving 3 bases not matched to a gene. The CDR3 is made up of 14 amino acids.

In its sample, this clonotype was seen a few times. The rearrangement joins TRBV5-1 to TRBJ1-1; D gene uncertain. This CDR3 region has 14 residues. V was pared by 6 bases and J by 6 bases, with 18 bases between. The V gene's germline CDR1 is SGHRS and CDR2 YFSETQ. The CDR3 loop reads CASKFARPAAEAFF. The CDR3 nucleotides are TGCGCCAGCAAGTTCGCCAGACCGGCCGCTGAAGCTTTCTTT.

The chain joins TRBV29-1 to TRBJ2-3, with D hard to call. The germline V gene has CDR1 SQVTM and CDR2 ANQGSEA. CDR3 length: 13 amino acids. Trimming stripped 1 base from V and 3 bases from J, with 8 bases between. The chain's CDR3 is CSVEGDLTDTQYF. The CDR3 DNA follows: TGCAGCGTTGAAGGTGACCTTACAGATACGCAGTATTTT.

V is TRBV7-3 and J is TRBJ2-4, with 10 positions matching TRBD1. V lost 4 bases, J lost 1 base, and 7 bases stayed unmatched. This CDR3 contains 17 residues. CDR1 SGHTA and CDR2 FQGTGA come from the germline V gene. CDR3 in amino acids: CASSYGTGVSAKNIQYF. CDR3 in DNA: TGTGCCAGCAGCTACGGGACAGGGGTCTCGGCCAAAAACATTCAGTACTTC.

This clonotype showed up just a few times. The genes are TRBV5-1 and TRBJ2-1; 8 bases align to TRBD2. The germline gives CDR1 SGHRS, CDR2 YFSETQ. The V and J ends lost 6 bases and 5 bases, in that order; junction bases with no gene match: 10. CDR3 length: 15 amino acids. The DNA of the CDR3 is TGCGCCAGCACCTTCGGCGGGGGGCCGAACAATGAGCAGTTCTTC. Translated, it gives CASTFGGGPNNEQFF.

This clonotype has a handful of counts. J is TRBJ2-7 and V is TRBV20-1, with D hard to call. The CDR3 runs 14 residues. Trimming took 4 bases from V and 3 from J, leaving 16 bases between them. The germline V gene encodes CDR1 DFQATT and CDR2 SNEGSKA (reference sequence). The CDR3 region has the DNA TGCAGTGCTATACGCGGCGTGAAAGGCTACGAGCAGTACTTC. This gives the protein CSAIRGVKGYEQYF.

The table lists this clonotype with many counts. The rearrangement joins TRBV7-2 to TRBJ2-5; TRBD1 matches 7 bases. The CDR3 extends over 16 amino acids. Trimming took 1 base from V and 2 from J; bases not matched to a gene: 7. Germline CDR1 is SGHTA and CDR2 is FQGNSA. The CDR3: CASSLDWGRGQETQYF. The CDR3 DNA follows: TGTGCCAGCAGCTTAGATTGGGGCAGGGGGCAAGAGACCCAGTACTTC. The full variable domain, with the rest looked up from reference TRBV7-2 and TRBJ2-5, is GAGVSQSPSNKVTEKGKDVELRCDPISGHTALYWYRQSLGQGLEFLIYFQGNSAPDKSGLPSDRFSAERTGGSVSTLTIQRTQQEDSAVYLCASSLDWGRGQETQYFGPGTRLLVL.